This T cell receptor beta chain was sequenced during a study of control samples from healthy donors and cancer patients. The length of the CDR3 is 14 residues. Deletions cut 5 bases from V and 1 base from J, with 9 bases between. Looked up from germline, CDR1 is LNHNV and CDR2 is YYDKDF (reference sequence). Here immunoSEQ multiplex PCR was the method, and the copy in TCRdb shows in-frame clones only, minus some. The sample lists some 130,000 clones; about nine tenths were seen once. The sequence derives from a woman in her forties or fifties in good health. The specimen was blood. This chain joins TRBV15 and TRBJ2-1; D is unresolved. In DNA, the CDR3 is TGTGCCACCAGCTTAACCCTATCCTACAATGAGCAGTTCTTC. It is translated as CATSLTLSYNEQFF.